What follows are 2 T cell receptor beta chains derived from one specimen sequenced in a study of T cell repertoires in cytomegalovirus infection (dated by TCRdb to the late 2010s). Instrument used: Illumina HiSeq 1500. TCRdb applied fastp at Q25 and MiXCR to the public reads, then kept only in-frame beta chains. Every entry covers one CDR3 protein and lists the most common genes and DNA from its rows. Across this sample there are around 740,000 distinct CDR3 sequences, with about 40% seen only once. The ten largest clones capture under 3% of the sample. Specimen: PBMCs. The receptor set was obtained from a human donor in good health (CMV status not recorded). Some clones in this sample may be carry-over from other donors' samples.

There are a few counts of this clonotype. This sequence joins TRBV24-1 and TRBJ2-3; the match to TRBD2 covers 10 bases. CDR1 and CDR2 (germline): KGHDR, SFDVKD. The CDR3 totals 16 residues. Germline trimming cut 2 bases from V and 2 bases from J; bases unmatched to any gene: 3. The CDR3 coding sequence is TGTGCCACCAGTGATTCGACTAGCGGGCTCACAGATACGCAGTATTTT. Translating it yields CATSDSTSGLTDTQYF.

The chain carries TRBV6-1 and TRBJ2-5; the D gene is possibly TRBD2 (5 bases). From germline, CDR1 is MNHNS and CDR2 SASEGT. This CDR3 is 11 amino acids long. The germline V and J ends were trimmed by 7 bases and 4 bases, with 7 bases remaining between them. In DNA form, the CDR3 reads TGTGCCAGCACCGGACTAGAGACCCAGTACTTC. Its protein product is CASTGLETQYF.